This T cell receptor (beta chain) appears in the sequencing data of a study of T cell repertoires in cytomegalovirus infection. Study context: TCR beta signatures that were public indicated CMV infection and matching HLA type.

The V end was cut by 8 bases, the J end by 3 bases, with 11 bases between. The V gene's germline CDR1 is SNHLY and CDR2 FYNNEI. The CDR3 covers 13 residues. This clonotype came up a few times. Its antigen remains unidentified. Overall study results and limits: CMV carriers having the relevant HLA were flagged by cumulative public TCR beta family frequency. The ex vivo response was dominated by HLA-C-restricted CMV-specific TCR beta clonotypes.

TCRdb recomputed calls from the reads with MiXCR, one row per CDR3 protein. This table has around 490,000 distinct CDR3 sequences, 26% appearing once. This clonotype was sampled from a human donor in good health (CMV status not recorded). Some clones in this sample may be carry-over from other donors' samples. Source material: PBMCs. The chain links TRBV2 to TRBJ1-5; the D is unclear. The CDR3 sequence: CASVDPPNQPQHF. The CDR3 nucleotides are TGTGCCAGCGTCGACCCCCCCAATCAGCCCCAGCATTTT.